Below are 32 T cell receptor beta chains sequenced from a single sample in a study of blood T cell repertoires in COVID-19. Profiling relied on immunoSEQ multiplex PCR, and the TCRdb table lists in-frame clones only, not all of them. Among roughly 250,000 clones listed, approximately 81% were seen once. The source material was peripheral blood. Receptors originate from an older woman with active or convalescent COVID-19.

This rearrangement joins TRBV10-2 to TRBJ1-5, with 7 bases lining up with TRBD1. Germline V gene data show CDR1 as WSHSY and CDR2 as SAAADI. J was trimmed by 5 bases and V by 5 bases; bases with no gene match: 6. The CDR3 has 14 amino acids. This CDR3 is CASSRDRAYQPQHF. In DNA, the CDR3 is TGCGCCAGCAGTAGAGACAGGGCTTATCAGCCCCAGCATTTT.

The chain links TRBV5-6 to TRBJ1-6, with D perhaps matching TRBD1 (6 bases). Deletions cut 4 bases from V and 3 bases from J, with 14 bases between. CDR1 SGHDT and CDR2 YYEEEE come from the germline V gene. The CDR3 is 16 residues long. CDR3: CASSPRGTLYNSPLHF. The DNA for the CDR3 is TGTGCCAGCAGCCCGAGGGGGACACTCTATAATTCACCCCTCCACTTT.

This clone came up once. J is TRBJ1-1 and V is TRBV5-4; 7 bases align to TRBD1. V trimming: 0 bases; J trimming: 6 bases; junction bases outside the gene matches: 5. Germline V gene data show CDR1 as SGHNT and CDR2 as YYREEE (reference sequence). The CDR3 spans 14 residues. CDR3: CASSLVTGTSEAFF. Written as DNA, the CDR3 is TGTGCCAGCAGCTTGGTGACAGGGACGTCTGAAGCTTTCTTT.

V usage is TRBV9 and J usage is TRBJ2-2, with 7 bases identical to TRBD2. Germline V gene sequence: CDR1 SGDLS, CDR2 YYNGEE. V gave up 2 bases and J gave up 1 base; unmatched junction bases: 2. The CDR3 is made up of 15 amino acids. CDR3 DNA: TGTGCCAGCAGCGTCGGGGAGGGGAACACCGGGGAGCTGTTTTTT. Translating gives CASSVGEGNTGELFF. Full variable domain (remainder filled in from reference TRBV9 and TRBJ2-2): DSGVTQTPKHLITATGQRVTLRCSPRSGDLSVYWYQQSLDQGLQFLIQYYNGEERAKGNILERFSAQQFPDLHSELNLSSLELGDSALYFCASSVGEGNTGELFFGEGSRLTVL.

The chain couples TRBV11-2 to TRBJ2-5, with D perhaps TRBD2 (5 bases). Germline V lookup: CDR1 SGHAT, CDR2 FQNNGV. This CDR3 spans 17 amino acids. V was pared by 5 bases and J by 6 bases, with 25 bases between. This CDR3 reads CASSGRLGVESDQTQYF. The CDR3 coding sequence is TGTGCCAGCAGCGGAAGACTGGGAGTGGAGTCGGACCAGACCCAGTACTTC.

The genes are TRBV20-1 and TRBJ2-7; 8 positions agree with TRBD2. The length of the CDR3 is 12 residues. The germline V gene encodes CDR1 DFQATT and CDR2 SNEGSKA (reference sequence). V lost 3 bases and J lost 4; bases outside the gene matches: 2. The CDR3 DNA reads as TGCAGTGCTAGTCGGGGGGGATACGAGCAGTACTTC. It is translated as CSASRGGYEQYF.

The chain couples TRBV19 to TRBJ1-2; no definite D call. The CDR3 totals 13 residues. Germline V gives CDR1 LNHDA, CDR2 SQIVND (reference sequence). With 6 bases removed from V and 5 bases from J, the gap between germline ends came to 13 bases. In DNA form, the CDR3 reads TGTGCCAGTAGCCCGGGAACGACTTATGGCTACACCTTC. Its translation: CASSPGTTYGYTF.

The chain links TRBV3-1 (or the pseudogene TRBV3-2) to TRBJ1-2; TRBD1 matches at 8 bases. The length of the CDR3 is 16 residues. V was clipped by 0 bases and J by 4 bases; unmatched bases: 7. CDR1 and CDR2 from the germline V gene are LGHDT and YNNKEL (reference sequence). The CDR3 reads CASSQDLAGGSYGYTF. The CDR3 DNA follows: TGTGCCAGCAGCCAAGATCTGGCAGGGGGCTCCTATGGCTACACCTTC.

The V gene is TRBV3-1 (or the pseudogene TRBV3-2), the J gene TRBJ1-1; 11 bases line up with TRBD1. Germline-derived CDR1 and CDR2 are LGHDT and YNNKEL (reference sequence). J was trimmed by 6 bases and V by 2 bases; bases with no gene match: 5. The CDR3 runs 15 residues. This CDR3 reads CASSQRTGGIAEAFF. CDR3 in DNA: TGTGCCAGCAGCCAACGGACAGGGGGCATCGCTGAAGCTTTCTTT.

A single count supports this clone. The V call is TRBV25-1, the J call TRBJ2-1, with TRBD1 matching 10 bases. Germline CDR1 reads MGHDK; CDR2 reads SYGVNS. The trim removed 7 bases at V and 7 bases at J, leaving 7 bases unmatched. The CDR3 spans 14 residues. The chain's CDR3 is CASTGTGVWNEQFF. CDR3 bases: TGTGCCAGCACCGGGACAGGGGTGTGGAATGAGCAGTTCTTC. Together with reference TRBV25-1 and TRBJ2-1, the CDR3 gives the full variable domain: EADIYQTPRYLVIGTGKKITLECSQTMGHDKMYWYQQDPGMELHLIHYSYGVNSTEKGDLSSESTVSRIRTEHFPLTLESARPSHTSQYLCASTGTGVWNEQFFGPGTRLTVL.

This chain links TRBV19 with TRBJ1-1; tentatively, D is TRBD1 (5 bases). V shed 6 bases and J shed 6 bases, with 11 bases lying between them. Germline values: CDR1 LNHDA, CDR2 SQIVND (reference sequence). The CDR3 extends over 12 amino acids. As DNA, the CDR3 is TGTGCCAGTAGCAGGGATATCGCTGAAGCTTTCTTT. The encoded protein is CASSRDIAEAFF.

This chain connects TRBV3-1 (or the pseudogene TRBV3-2) to TRBJ1-2, with 9 bases matching TRBD1. The junction had 1 base not matched to a gene; V was cut back by 0 bases and J by 2 bases. CDR3 length: 15 residues. The germline gives CDR1 LGHDT, CDR2 YNNKEL (reference sequence). The CDR3 coding sequence is TGTGCCAGCAGCCAAGATGACAGGGGGAACTATGGCTACACCTTC. Translated: CASSQDDRGNYGYTF.

The chain recombines TRBV10-2 with TRBJ1-2, with 7 bases identical to TRBD1. Germline trimming cut 8 bases from V and 6 bases from J; bases unmatched to any gene: 18. CDR1 and CDR2 (germline): WSHSY, SAAADI. The CDR3 is 16 amino acids. DNA for the CDR3: TGCGCCAGCCGCAATCAAGAGGGGGCGGATATCAATGGCTACACCTTC. It specifies CASRNQEGADINGYTF.

V and J are TRBV25-1 and TRBJ1-2; tentatively, D is TRBD1 (6 bases). CDR1 and CDR2 (germline): MGHDK, SYGVNS. The CDR3 length is 13 residues. The germline V and J ends were trimmed by 5 bases and 4 bases, with 11 bases remaining between them. The CDR3 region is CASSRDTIYGYTF. CDR3 sequence (DNA): TGTGCCAGCAGTCGGGACACGATCTATGGCTACACCTTC.

Written as DNA, the CDR3 is TGTGCCAGCCGATGGGACAGGGGCGTTTCGCCCCTCCACTTT. Amino acids: CASRWDRGVSPLHF. The rearrangement uses TRBV19 and TRBJ1-6, with 10 bases aligning to TRBD1. J gave up 13 bases and V 9 bases, and 12 bases lay outside the gene matches. CDR3 length: 14 amino acids. Germline lookup yields CDR1 LNHDA and CDR2 SQIVND (reference sequence).

This clone appeared a single time. The chain carries TRBV27 and TRBJ1-2; possible D gene TRBD1, 6 bases. The germline V gene has CDR1 MNHEY and CDR2 SMNVEV (reference sequence). The ends were cut back, 2 bases at V and 4 bases at J, with 17 bases in the middle. The CDR3 is 16 amino acids. The CDR3 DNA reads TGTGCCAGCAGTTTACATCCCGGGGGGCCCCTCTATGGCTACACCTTC. It translates to CASSLHPGGPLYGYTF.

This chain joins TRBV18 and TRBJ1-4, with D possibly being TRBD1 (6 bases). The CDR3 has 14 amino acids. The germline gives CDR1 KGHSH, CDR2 LQKENI. The ends were cut back, 7 bases at V and 3 bases at J, with 12 bases in the middle. As DNA, the CDR3 is TGTGCCAGCTGCTCGGACAGACCTAATGAAAAACTGTTTTTT. It specifies CASCSDRPNEKLFF.

V and J are TRBV10-3 and TRBJ2-5; D gene ambiguous. The V and J ends lost 4 bases and 3 bases respectively, with 6 bases between them. The CDR3 is 12 residues long. CDR1 and CDR2 from the germline V gene are ENHRY and SYGVKD. The CDR3 DNA reads as TGTGCCATCAGTGCGTTAAAAGAGACCCAGTACTTC. Translation gives CAISALKETQYF.

This rearrangement joins TRBV9 to TRBJ2-3; D is unclear. V was pared by 0 bases and J by 2 bases, with 10 bases between. CDR3 length: 15 amino acids. Germline loops: CDR1 SGDLS, CDR2 YYNGEE. CDR3 nucleotide sequence: TGTGCCAGCAGCGTAGTGCATACAGCCACAGATACGCAGTATTTT. Amino acid sequence: CASSVVHTATDTQYF. The full variable domain, rest sourced from reference TRBV9 and TRBJ2-3, is DSGVTQTPKHLITATGQRVTLRCSPRSGDLSVYWYQQSLDQGLQFLIQYYNGEERAKGNILERFSAQQFPDLHSELNLSSLELGDSALYFCASSVVHTATDTQYFGPGTRLTVL.

The rearrangement uses TRBV27 and TRBJ2-1; D might be TRBD1 (6 bases). The CDR3 loop spans 18 amino acids. Germline CDR1 reads MNHEY; CDR2 reads SMNVEV (reference sequence). V was pared by 4 bases and J by 4 bases, with 23 bases between. The CDR3 region has the DNA TGTGCCAGCAGTTCCCTCGTCCGACCGCAAGGGGGATACAATGAGCAGTTCTTC. Residues: CASSSLVRPQGGYNEQFF.

The V call is TRBV5-5, the J call TRBJ2-7; possible D gene TRBD2, 5 bases. Trimming stripped 2 bases from V and 3 bases from J, with 12 bases between. The CDR3 spans 14 residues. Germline V gives CDR1 SGHKS, CDR2 YYEKEE (reference sequence). The DNA for the CDR3 is TGTGCCAGCAGCTTTGAGGGCTGGAACTACGAGCAGTACTTC. Its protein product is CASSFEGWNYEQYF.

This clone was counted a single time. The J gene is TRBJ2-5, the V gene TRBV11-2, with TRBD2 matching over 9 bases. The V gene end was trimmed by 2 bases and the J gene end by 2 bases; junction bases not matched to a gene: 9. Germline V lookup: CDR1 SGHAT, CDR2 FQNNGV. This CDR3 region has 17 residues. CDR3 in amino acids: CASSLRSSSGGQETQYF. CDR3 nucleotides: TGTGCCAGCAGCTTACGGAGTTCCAGCGGGGGGCAAGAGACCCAGTACTTC.

The rearrangement links TRBV29-1 to TRBJ1-2, with D possibly matching TRBD1 (5 bases). The CDR3 is 15 residues long. Trimming stripped 1 base from V and 2 bases from J, with 14 bases between. Germline CDR1 SQVTM, CDR2 ANQGSEA. In nucleotides, the CDR3 is TGCAGCGTTGAAGGAGGACAAACTTCGAACTATGGCTACACCTTC. It translates to CSVEGGQTSNYGYTF.

The chain employs TRBV6-6 and TRBJ1-5; the D gene is possibly TRBD1 (6 bases). Trimming pared 5 bases from V and 5 bases from J, leaving 13 bases between. The V gene's germline CDR1 is MNHNY and CDR2 SVGAGI (reference sequence). This CDR3 comprises 14 residues. The CDR3 coding sequence is TGTGCCAGCAGTGACTGGGGGCGCGATCAGCCCCAGCATTTT. Amino acids: CASSDWGRDQPQHF.

The V and J genes are TRBV5-1 and TRBJ1-2; D is unresolved. CDR3 length: 15 amino acids. CDR1 is SGHRS, CDR2 YFSETQ, per germline. V was trimmed by 5 bases and J by 4 bases, leaving 18 bases between them. CDR3 loop: CASRLTPRWSYGYTF. CDR3 in DNA: TGCGCCAGCAGACTGACACCACGTTGGTCCTATGGCTACACCTTC.

The chain joins TRBV20-1 to TRBJ1-2, with TRBD1 matching over 7 bases. Unmatched junction bases numbered 5, after V lost 3 bases and J lost 4 bases. Looked up from germline, CDR1 is DFQATT and CDR2 is SNEGSKA (reference sequence). There are 13 residues in the CDR3. CDR3 in DNA: TGCAGTGCTAGTTCCGGGACAGCCTATGGCTACACCTTC. This codes for CSASSGTAYGYTF.

This clone was detected only a few times. The chain employs TRBV18 and TRBJ2-7; no firm D call. The CDR3 totals 14 residues. Looked up from germline, CDR1 is KGHSH and CDR2 is LQKENI. The ends were cut back, 2 bases at V and 5 bases at J, with 13 bases in the middle. The CDR3 coding sequence is TGTGCCAGCTCACCAAAAGAACTCACCGACGAGCAGTACTTC. This translates into CASSPKELTDEQYF.

The genes are TRBV19 and TRBJ1-1; tentative D call: TRBD1 (6 bases). This CDR3 region has 14 residues. Trimming took 6 bases from V and 1 from J, leaving 12 bases between them. Looked up from germline, CDR1 is LNHDA and CDR2 is SQIVND (reference sequence). CDR3 in amino acids: CASSGAQGNTEAFF. The CDR3 region has the DNA TGTGCCAGTAGCGGGGCACAGGGGAACACTGAAGCTTTCTTT.

The chain links TRBV3-1 (or the pseudogene TRBV3-2) to TRBJ1-1, with D perhaps TRBD1 (5 bases). V gave up 5 bases and J gave up 5 bases, with 9 bases separating them. Germline loops: CDR1 LGHDT, CDR2 YNNKEL (reference sequence). CDR3 length: 12 residues. In DNA form, the CDR3 reads TGTGCCAGCAGCACAGGAGAGACTGAAGCTTTCTTT. As protein: CASSTGETEAFF.

This chain uses TRBV6-6 with TRBJ1-5, with 9 positions matching TRBD1. Trimming cost V 4 bases and J 5 bases; bases outside gene matches: 3. This CDR3 contains 14 residues. CDR1 is MNHNY and CDR2 is SVGAGI in the germline V gene (reference sequence). The chain's CDR3 is CASSFGDRDQPQHF. CDR3 bases: TGTGCCAGCAGTTTCGGGGACAGGGATCAGCCCCAGCATTTT.

The gene calls are TRBV24-1 and TRBJ2-3, with TRBD2 matching over 8 bases. Germline CDR1 reads KGHDR; CDR2 reads SFDVKD. V trimming: 4 bases; J trimming: 1 base; junction bases outside the gene matches: 3. This CDR3 is built from 15 residues. The CDR3 loop reads CATSDRSGGTDTQYF. CDR3 nucleotide sequence: TGTGCCACCAGTGACCGTAGCGGGGGCACAGATACGCAGTATTTT.

The rearrangement uses TRBV13 and TRBJ2-7; D may be TRBD1 (6 bases). V lost 4 bases and J lost 4, with 26 bases in between. In germline, CDR1 is PRHDT, CDR2 FYEKMQ (reference sequence). The CDR3 loop spans 18 amino acids. DNA for the CDR3: TGTGCCAGCAGCTACGGACGACAGGATGGAACCTTATTTTACGAGCAGTACTTC. It specifies CASSYGRQDGTLFYEQYF.